This TCR beta chain was identified in a study of T cells after yellow fever vaccination. Broader study findings: Across the CD4 and CD8 compartments, a small share of clonotypes was present in both. After the booster, about 95% of CD4 and around nine tenths of CD8 primary-response clones were re-detected.

5'RACE template switching added a universal primer site and UMIs to TCR cDNA. TCRdb recomputed calls from the 5' RACE reads with MiXCR, one row per CDR3 protein. The sample yields around 250,000 distinct CDR3 sequences, 6.9% seen once. Regarding this clonotype: Antigen: not known.

CDR1 and CDR2 from the germline V gene are SGHDT and YYEEEE. The length of the CDR3 is 16 residues. V was pared by 1 base and J by 2 bases, with 16 bases between. This chain links TRBV5-6 with TRBJ2-7; no clear D. The sequenced sample was CD4+ T cells sorted from PBMCs, obtained 15 days after the yellow fever booster vaccination. The sequence was obtained from a man aged 25-45 years who received the YFV17D yellow fever vaccine. CDR3 nucleotide sequence: TGTGCCAGCAGCTTGTCGGGCCTAAGGTTTGCCTACGAGCAGTACTTC. Translation gives CASSLSGLRFAYEQYF.